Below are 28 T cell receptor beta chains sequenced from a single sample in a study of T cell responses to AZD1222 COVID-19 vaccine. This table comes from immunoSEQ multiplex PCR, and its TCRdb copy is limited to in-frame clones, with some not included. The table records 120,000 to 150,000 clones, around nine tenths of them present only once. Source: peripheral blood, taken on day 0 of AZD1222 vaccination. The origin of the receptors is an adult in good health.

The chain recombines TRBV20-1 with TRBJ2-1; TRBD2 aligns across 10 bases. V dropped 3 bases and J dropped 6; count of bases not matched to a gene: 8. Germline V gene sequence: CDR1 DFQATT, CDR2 SNEGSKA (reference sequence). The CDR3 consists of 15 residues. The CDR3 loop reads CSASGSGGAVNEQFF. The DNA for the CDR3 is TGCAGTGCTAGTGGGAGCGGGGGGGCCGTCAATGAGCAGTTCTTC.

The chain employs TRBV4-1 and TRBJ2-7, with D unresolved. From germline, CDR1 is MGHRA and CDR2 YSYEKL. The CDR3 has 15 amino acids. Trimming removed 3 bases at V and 4 bases at J, with 16 bases between. The chain's CDR3 is CASSQVNPGLYEQYF. The CDR3 DNA is TGCGCCAGCAGCCAGGTAAACCCGGGTCTTTACGAGCAGTACTTC.

This chain joins TRBV7-9 and TRBJ2-5, with a weak D call TRBD1 (6 bases). V lost 4 bases and J 5 bases, leaving 23 bases between the germline ends. The CDR3 consists of 17 residues. In germline, CDR1 is SEHNR, CDR2 FQNEAQ (reference sequence). CDR3 bases: TGTGCCAGCAGCTCTCTCTCGGTGGCTAGACAGGAGGAGACCCAGTACTTC. The encoded protein is CASSSLSVARQEETQYF.

The chain employs TRBV6-5 and TRBJ1-1; D call uncertain. The V end was cut by 0 bases, the J end by 1 base, with 9 bases between. CDR3 length: 15 residues. From germline, CDR1 is MNHEY and CDR2 SVGAGI. In DNA, the CDR3 is TGTGCCAGCAGTTACTCGGGTCAGAAGAACACTGAAGCTTTCTTT. Its translation is CASSYSGQKNTEAFF.

The chain uses TRBV6-5 and TRBJ1-2, with D possibly matching TRBD1 (5 bases). Germline-derived CDR1 and CDR2 are MNHEY and SVGAGI. This CDR3 contains 13 residues. Trimming left V 3 bases short and J 5 bases short, with 10 bases between. In DNA, the CDR3 is TGTGCCAGCAGTTATCCTGGGGGTTATGGCTACACCTTC. It codes for CASSYPGGYGYTF.

This chain uses TRBV3-1 (or the pseudogene TRBV3-2) with TRBJ2-7, with 12 bases aligning to TRBD2. Unmatched junction bases numbered 17, after V lost 5 bases and J lost 3 bases. Germline-derived CDR1 and CDR2 are LGHDT and YNNKEL (reference sequence). CDR3 length: 19 amino acids. CDR3 sequence: CASSGPGLAGPSPFYEQYF. The DNA for the CDR3 is TGTGCCAGCAGCGGACCGGGACTAGCGGGCCCTTCCCCCTTCTACGAGCAGTACTTC.

The V and J genes are TRBV28 and TRBJ2-7; D possibly uses TRBD1 or TRBD2 (5 bases each). Germline CDR1 and CDR2: MDHEN and SYDVKM. This CDR3 is built from 14 residues. Trimming left V 6 bases short and J 7 bases short, with 19 bases between. DNA for the CDR3: TGTGCCAGCAGCCTGAACCCGACTTGGGGGGAGCAGTACTTC. It codes for CASSLNPTWGEQYF.

The genes are TRBV11-1 and TRBJ2-7; 9 positions agree with TRBD1. With V trimmed by 8 bases and J by 4 bases, 3 bases remained unmatched. This CDR3 comprises 12 residues. CDR1 and CDR2 from the germline V gene are SGHAT and FQDESV (reference sequence). CDR3 sequence: CASGDRVYEQYF. For the CDR3, the DNA is TGTGCCAGCGGGGACAGGGTTTACGAGCAGTACTTC.

The rearrangement links TRBV18 to TRBJ2-7; 13 bases line up with TRBD2. CDR1 is KGHSH, CDR2 LQKENI, per germline. CDR3 size: 15 residues. V was clipped by 3 bases and J by 3 bases; unmatched bases: 2. For the CDR3, the DNA is TGTGCCAGCTCACCGGGACTAGCGGGACTCTACGAGCAGTACTTC. It is translated as CASSPGLAGLYEQYF.

The chain links TRBV6-5 to TRBJ2-5, with TRBD1 matching over 7 bases. Looked up from germline, CDR1 is MNHEY and CDR2 is SVGAGI. This CDR3 is 13 amino acids long. Germline trimming cut 3 bases from V and 5 bases from J; bases unmatched to any gene: 3. CDR3 region: CASSYNRGETQYF. CDR3 sequence (DNA): TGTGCCAGCAGTTATAACAGGGGTGAGACCCAGTACTTC.

The chain links TRBV5-1 to TRBJ2-1; 9 bases fit TRBD2. Germline-derived CDR1 and CDR2 are SGHRS and YFSETQ. The CDR3 runs to 17 residues. The CDR3 coding sequence is TGCGCTACCAGCCTGAACCCTAGCGGGATACTGGCGAATGAGCAGTTCTTC. The encoded protein is CATSLNPSGILANEQFF.

This clone appeared once. The chain employs TRBV2 and TRBJ2-7; tentative D call: TRBD2 (6 bases). This CDR3 region has 14 residues. V was clipped by 3 bases and J by 4 bases, with 13 bases between them. Per the germline V gene, CDR1 is SNHLY and CDR2 is FYNNEI. As DNA, the CDR3 is TGTGCCAGCAGTGAGGTGGGAGGTGCGTACGAGCAGTACTTC. As protein: CASSEVGGAYEQYF.

The V call is TRBV7-3, the J call TRBJ1-1; D call uncertain. CDR3 size: 13 residues. Deletions cut 3 bases from V and 3 bases from J, with 8 bases between. Germline loops: CDR1 SGHTA, CDR2 FQGTGA. CDR3 in amino acids: CASSLLVYTEAFF. CDR3 DNA: TGTGCCAGCAGCTTGTTGGTTTACACTGAAGCTTTCTTT.

This rearrangement joins TRBV14 to TRBJ2-7; D may be TRBD1 (6 bases). Germline values: CDR1 SGHDN, CDR2 FVKESK. This CDR3 region has 15 residues. V was shortened by 5 bases and J by 2 bases, with 16 bases between the two germline ends. CDR3: CASSKVQGKAYEQYF. CDR3 nucleotides: TGTGCCAGCAGCAAAGTTCAGGGGAAGGCCTACGAGCAGTACTTC.

V and J are TRBV28 and TRBJ1-1; D unresolved. CDR3 size: 11 residues. The V and J ends lost 4 bases and 6 bases respectively, with 6 bases between them. Germline lookup yields CDR1 MDHEN and CDR2 SYDVKM. DNA of the CDR3: TGTGCCAGCAGTTCTGCTGCTGAAGCTTTCTTT. Protein product: CASSSAAEAFF.

The chain carries TRBV7-2 and TRBJ1-3; TRBD1 matches at 9 bases. The CDR3 sequence is 13 residues long. Germline V gene lookup returns CDR1 SGHTA and CDR2 FQGNSA. Losses at the gene ends were 4 bases for V and 10 bases for J; bases not matched to a gene: 5. This CDR3 is CASSSRQGGTIYF. The CDR3 bases are TGTGCCAGCAGCTCCAGACAGGGGGGGACCATATATTTT. The complete variable domain, with remaining parts taken from reference TRBV7-2 and TRBJ1-3, reads GAGVSQSPSNKVTEKGKDVELRCDPISGHTALYWYRQSLGQGLEFLIYFQGNSAPDKSGLPSDRFSAERTGGSVSTLTIQRTQQEDSAVYLCASSSRQGGTIYFGEGSWLTVV.

The CDR3 sequence: CASSTLTGAYTGELFF. CDR3 sequence (DNA): TGTGCCAGTAGTACCTTAACCGGGGCCTATACCGGGGAGCTGTTTTTT. V and J are TRBV19 and TRBJ2-2, with D perhaps assigned TRBD1 or TRBD2 (5 bases each). This CDR3 has 16 residues. Germline V gene data show CDR1 as LNHDA and CDR2 as SQIVND (reference sequence). The V and J ends lost 4 bases and 5 bases respectively, with 17 bases between them.

The J gene is TRBJ2-1, the V gene TRBV2; 8 bases match TRBD1. Germline assignment: CDR1 SNHLY and CDR2 FYNNEI. V lost 7 bases, J lost 2 bases, and 7 bases stayed unmatched. This CDR3 has 15 amino acids. The DNA for the CDR3 is TGTGCCAGCAATGGCGGGACAGGCACCTACAATGAGCAGTTCTTC. Translation gives CASNGGTGTYNEQFF. Full variable domain (missing parts from reference TRBV2 and TRBJ2-1): EPEVTQTPSHQVTQMGQEVILRCVPISNHLYFYWYRQILGQKVEFLVSFYNNEISEKSEIFDDQFSVERPDGSNFTLKIRSTKLEDSAMYFCASNGGTGTYNEQFFGPGTRLTVL.

The J gene is TRBJ2-1, the V gene TRBV28, with unresolved D. This CDR3 region has 14 residues. Germline values: CDR1 MDHEN, CDR2 SYDVKM. V was clipped by 7 bases and J by 3 bases, with 13 bases between them. CDR3 coding DNA: TGTGCCAGCACTCTGTCGCGGCTCTACAATGAGCAGTTCTTC. Protein product: CASTLSRLYNEQFF.

This clone was found once. Within the sample, other DNA sequences also encode this same CDR3. The V and J genes are TRBV6-2 or TRBV6-3 and TRBJ1-2; D is perhaps TRBD1 (6 bases). CDR3 length: 14 residues. V lost 0 bases, J lost 3 bases, and 8 bases lay in between. The germline gives CDR1 MNHEY, CDR2 SVGEGT. In DNA, the CDR3 is TGTGCCAGCAGTTACTCCACAGGGTACTATGGCTACACCTTC. It is translated as CASSYSTGYYGYTF.

J is TRBJ1-1 and V is TRBV29-1; D is ambiguous. The germline V gene has CDR1 SQVTM and CDR2 ANQGSEA. V was clipped by 4 bases and J by 4 bases, with 10 bases between them. The CDR3 is 12 amino acids. CDR3 region: CSVGRVATEAFF. The CDR3 nucleotides read TGCAGCGTTGGAAGGGTGGCCACTGAAGCTTTCTTT.

J is TRBJ1-2 and V is TRBV20-1; 8 nucleotides align to TRBD1. The germline V gene has CDR1 DFQATT and CDR2 SNEGSKA (reference sequence). The CDR3 length is 14 residues. V dropped 3 bases and J dropped 5; count of bases not matched to a gene: 8. CDR3 sequence: CSASSPGGGYGYTF. The CDR3 bases are TGCAGTGCTAGTAGTCCAGGGGGCGGATATGGCTACACCTTC.

The gene calls are TRBV11-2 and TRBJ1-4, with D uncertain. CDR1 is SGHAT, CDR2 FQNNGV, per germline. Trimming cost V 5 bases and J 6 bases, with 7 bases left between them. The CDR3 sequence is 12 residues long. The CDR3 spells CASSHGHEKLFF. DNA of the CDR3: TGTGCCAGCAGCCACGGACATGAAAAACTGTTTTTT.

This clone has a handful of counts. This chain connects TRBV21-1 to TRBJ2-5. TRBV21-1 is deemed a pseudogene. This CDR3 is built from 14 residues. CDR3 nucleotide sequence: TGTGCCAGCAGCTCCCCCGGGGGCAAAGAGACCCAGTACTTC. This gives the protein CASSSPGGKETQYF.

Here the CDR3 DNA reads TGTGCCAGCAGTTTTAGCGACCCCTCCTACGAGCAGTACTTC. Protein sequence: CASSFSDPSYEQYF. The gene calls are TRBV27 and TRBJ2-7; tentative D call: TRBD2 (5 bases). CDR1 is MNHEY and CDR2 is SMNVEV in the germline V gene (reference sequence). The CDR3 length is 14 residues. Trimming stripped 3 bases from V and 0 bases from J, with 9 bases between.

Worth noting for this clone: One end of the junction varies from germline; a read error may be responsible. The J gene is TRBJ1-2, the V gene TRBV13, with 7 bases that match TRBD1. The CDR3 consists of 14 residues. CDR1 is PRHDT, CDR2 FYEKMQ, per germline (reference sequence). CDR3 coding DNA: TGTGCCAGCAGCCTAGGACAGGTCAGGGATGGCTACACCTTC. Amino acids: CASSLGQVRDGYTF.

The chain links TRBV16 to TRBJ1-4; D not certain. CDR3 size: 15 residues. Germline V lookup: CDR1 KGHSY, CDR2 FQNENV. V lost 1 base, J lost 5 bases, and 11 bases lay in between. CDR3 sequence (DNA): TGTGCCAGCAGCCAATTTCAAGGAGAGAATGAAAAACTGTTTTTT. Its translation is CASSQFQGENEKLFF.

The CDR3 sequence is CASSLGTDNTEAFF. The CDR3 nucleotides are TGTGCCAGCTCACTGGGGACAGACAACACTGAAGCTTTCTTT. The V gene is TRBV18, the J gene TRBJ1-1; 7 nucleotides agree with TRBD1. Germline-derived CDR1 and CDR2 are KGHSH and LQKENI. Germline trimming cut 4 bases from V and 2 bases from J; bases unmatched to any gene: 4. The length of the CDR3 is 14 residues. The full variable domain, rest sourced from reference TRBV18 and TRBJ1-1, is NAGVMQNPRHLVRRRGQEARLRCSPMKGHSHVYWYRQLPEEGLKFMVYLQKENIIDESGMPKERFSAEFPKEGPSILRIQQVVRGDSAAYFCASSLGTDNTEAFFGQGTRLTVV.